A single sample is the source of the 25 T cell receptor beta chains below, sequenced in a study of control samples from healthy donors and cancer patients. Generated by immunoSEQ multiplex PCR, the TCRdb table keeps only in-frame clones and is missing some. The sample includes about 180,000 clones, around 92% of them seen just once. Sample: blood. These receptors originate from a woman aged 40 to 55 in good health.

This clone was seen a handful of times. V and J are TRBV6-5 and TRBJ1-4, with 8 bases aligning to TRBD1. This CDR3 is built from 14 residues. The V gene end was trimmed by 7 bases and the J gene end by 7 bases; junction bases not matched to a gene: 8. Germline CDR1 and CDR2: MNHEY and SVGAGI. The DNA for the CDR3 is TGTGCCAGCAAGGGCGGCACAGGGGGTGAAAAACTGTTTTTT. Translation gives CASKGGTGGEKLFF.

This chain uses TRBV5-1 with TRBJ2-5; D may correspond to TRBD1 or TRBD2 (5 bases each). The CDR3 has 15 residues. The V end lost 1 base, the J end lost 2 bases, and 12 bases lay between the germline ends. Germline V CDR1 and CDR2: SGHRS, YFSETQ. This chain's CDR3 is CASSLWGNVQETQYF. The CDR3 DNA is TGCGCCAGCAGCTTGTGGGGGAACGTACAAGAGACCCAGTACTTC.

This rearrangement joins TRBV28 to TRBJ1-2; no reliable D call. Trimming took off 3 bases at V and 4 bases at J, with 9 bases between the two ends. This CDR3 contains 13 residues. The germline V gene encodes CDR1 MDHEN and CDR2 SYDVKM. The CDR3 loop reads CASSLTDSYGYTF. The CDR3 DNA reads TGTGCCAGCAGTTTGACCGATTCCTATGGCTACACCTTC.

The rearrangement joins TRBV21-1 to TRBJ1-2. TRBV21-1 is noted as a pseudogene. The length of the CDR3 is 16 residues. The CDR3 nucleotides read TGTGCCAGCAGCAAAACCCCCCGAGGTAACGCCTATGGCTACACCTTC. Amino acid sequence: CASSKTPRGNAYGYTF.

V is TRBV2 and J is TRBJ1-1; D remains ambiguous. The germline V and J ends were trimmed by 6 bases and 1 base, with 15 bases remaining between them. CDR1 is SNHLY and CDR2 is FYNNEI in the germline V gene. CDR3 length equals 15 residues. For the CDR3, the DNA is TGTGCCAGCAGAGAACGGGAGGTTTGGAACACTGAAGCTTTCTTT. This gives the protein CASREREVWNTEAFF.

The rearrangement links TRBV7-9 to TRBJ1-2, with D unresolved. The germline CDR1 and CDR2 sequences are SEHNR and FQNEAQ (reference sequence). The CDR3 has 12 amino acids. V lost 2 bases and J lost 4, with 5 bases in between. DNA for the CDR3: TGTGCCAGCAGCTTAACGGGCTATGGCTACACCTTC. Its protein product is CASSLTGYGYTF.

J is TRBJ2-3 and V is TRBV2; 14 bases agree with TRBD2. Germline V gene lookup returns CDR1 SNHLY and CDR2 FYNNEI. This CDR3 comprises 16 residues. V dropped 6 bases and J dropped 3; count of bases not matched to a gene: 5. In DNA, the CDR3 is TGTGCCAGCAGCCCCCGGACTAGCGGGGGGACAGATACGCAGTATTTT. Encoded protein: CASSPRTSGGTDTQYF.

The chain links TRBV29-1 to TRBJ1-2; D gene ambiguous. V was clipped by 0 bases and J by 0 bases, with 11 bases between them. This CDR3 has 15 residues. Germline V gene data show CDR1 as SQVTM and CDR2 as ANQGSEA. The CDR3 reads CSVEDLGRSNYGYTF. The CDR3 bases are TGCAGCGTTGAAGATCTCGGCAGGTCTAACTATGGCTACACCTTC.

The J gene is TRBJ2-2, the V gene TRBV5-6; 9 bases agree with TRBD1. Germline V lookup: CDR1 SGHDT, CDR2 YYEEEE. Losses at the gene ends were 4 bases for V and 6 bases for J; bases not matched to a gene: 7. This CDR3 contains 15 residues. The CDR3 sequence: CASSLGQGWSGELFF. The DNA for the CDR3 is TGTGCCAGCAGCCTAGGACAGGGGTGGTCCGGGGAGCTGTTTTTT.

The J gene is TRBJ2-1, the V gene TRBV5-6, with TRBD2 identical over 9 bases. Germline V lookup: CDR1 SGHDT, CDR2 YYEEEE. This CDR3 contains 15 residues. The junction had 9 bases not matched to a gene; V was cut back by 7 bases and J by 4 bases. The CDR3 DNA sequence: TGTGCCAGCCTAACAGCGGGGGGCCATTACAATGAGCAGTTCTTC. It specifies CASLTAGGHYNEQFF. The full variable domain, rest sourced from reference TRBV5-6 and TRBJ2-1, is DAGVTQSPTHLIKTRGQQVTLRCSPKSGHDTVSWYQQALGQGPQFIFQYYEEEERQRGNFPDRFSGHQFPNYSSELNVNALLLGDSALYLCASLTAGGHYNEQFFGPGTRLTVL.

The chain recombines TRBV6-5 with TRBJ2-5; D remains unclear. CDR3 length: 11 amino acids. V dropped 8 bases and J dropped 4 bases, with 8 bases sitting between them. Germline V gene data show CDR1 as MNHEY and CDR2 as SVGAGI. The CDR3 coding sequence is TGTGCCAGCCAGCGCCTAGAGACCCAGTACTTC. It encodes CASQRLETQYF.

This chain uses TRBV5-1 with TRBJ2-6; weak D call: TRBD1 (5 bases). The germline gives CDR1 SGHRS, CDR2 YFSETQ. The length of the CDR3 is 18 residues. V was shortened by 4 bases and J by 1 base, with 18 bases between the two germline ends. CDR3 loop: CASSPVPPQGSGANVLTF. The CDR3 region has the DNA TGCGCCAGCAGCCCGGTCCCCCCTCAGGGATCTGGGGCCAACGTCCTGACTTTC.

This chain joins TRBV27 and TRBJ1-5; a possible D gene is TRBD1 (5 bases). Trimming shortened V by 5 bases and J by 3 bases, and 11 bases separated the two germline ends. This CDR3 has 14 amino acids. Germline CDR1 is MNHEY and CDR2 is SMNVEV (reference sequence). Here the CDR3 DNA reads TGTGCCAGCAGTCCCGGGACCTTCAATCAGCCCCAGCATTTT. This gives the protein CASSPGTFNQPQHF.

The CDR3 nucleotides read TGCAGCGTTGAAACTTCCAGGGCGGGTAATCCTAACTATGGCTACACCTTC. Amino acids: CSVETSRAGNPNYGYTF. The V call is TRBV29-1, the J call TRBJ1-2, with D tentatively TRBD1 (5 bases). V dropped 2 bases and J dropped 0 bases, with 19 bases sitting between them. This CDR3 is built from 17 residues. Looked up from germline, CDR1 is SQVTM and CDR2 is ANQGSEA.

The V and J genes are TRBV2 and TRBJ2-6; D gene uncertain. Germline assignment: CDR1 SNHLY and CDR2 FYNNEI. The CDR3 sequence is 15 residues long. V was cut by 3 bases and J by 3 bases, with 9 bases left in between. CDR3 amino acids: CASSERFFGANVLTF. CDR3 DNA: TGTGCCAGCAGTGAGAGGTTTTTTGGGGCCAACGTCCTGACTTTC.

The chain has TRBV7-9 and TRBJ1-1; 7 nucleotides agree with TRBD1. Losses at the gene ends were 5 bases for V and 4 bases for J; bases not matched to a gene: 10. Germline V gives CDR1 SEHNR, CDR2 FQNEAQ (reference sequence). The CDR3 loop spans 15 amino acids. The CDR3 is CASSPPGGVSTEAFF. For the CDR3, the DNA is TGTGCCAGCAGCCCACCAGGGGGTGTTAGCACTGAAGCTTTCTTT.

The V gene is TRBV11-2, the J gene TRBJ1-3, with a possible D match to TRBD1 (6 bases). In germline, CDR1 is SGHAT, CDR2 FQNNGV. Deletions cut 0 bases from V and 2 bases from J, with 14 bases between. This CDR3 region has 17 residues. CDR3 residues: CASSLDSRGSPGNTIYF. Written as DNA, the CDR3 is TGTGCCAGCAGCTTAGATTCCAGGGGATCGCCTGGAAACACCATATATTTT.

The chain carries TRBV5-1 and TRBJ2-1, with 7 bases fitting TRBD1. The CDR3 spans 14 residues. With 4 bases clipped from V and 6 bases from J, the junction kept 7 bases outside the gene matches. The germline V gene encodes CDR1 SGHRS and CDR2 YFSETQ. The CDR3 bases are TGCGCCAGCAGCGTGACAGGGTTTGGCAATGAGCAGTTCTTC. Protein product: CASSVTGFGNEQFF.

The chain recombines TRBV3-1 (or the pseudogene TRBV3-2) with TRBJ1-6; the D gene is possibly TRBD1 (5 bases). V shed 4 bases and J shed 4 bases, with 5 bases lying between them. The CDR3 runs to 13 residues. Germline CDR1 is LGHDT and CDR2 is YNNKEL (reference sequence). The CDR3 loop is CASSRQYNSPLHF. The CDR3, as DNA: TGTGCCAGCAGCCGACAGTATAATTCACCCCTCCACTTT.

The gene calls are TRBV5-5 and TRBJ2-5; D is undetermined. CDR1 is SGHKS and CDR2 is YYEKEE in the germline V gene (reference sequence). The CDR3 spans 14 residues. V lost 0 bases and J 1 base, leaving 7 bases between the germline ends. The CDR3 nucleotides read TGTGCCAGCAGCTTGGTACAGTTCCAAGAGACCCAGTACTTC. Its protein is CASSLVQFQETQYF.

This chain links TRBV12-3 or TRBV12-4 with TRBJ2-1, with 9 bases matching TRBD2. V dropped 0 bases and J dropped 10; count of bases not matched to a gene: 1. The CDR3 runs 13 residues. The DNA for the CDR3 is TGTGCCAGCAGTTTAGCGCTAGCGGGGGAGCAGTTCTTC. Translation gives CASSLALAGEQFF.

The chain couples TRBV11-2 to TRBJ1-2; 7 nucleotides agree with TRBD1. The CDR3 extends over 14 amino acids. Germline assignment: CDR1 SGHAT and CDR2 FQNNGV. V gave up 4 bases and J gave up 4 bases; unmatched junction bases: 6. The CDR3: CASSSHQGVYGYTF. CDR3 DNA sequence: TGTGCCAGCAGCTCGCACCAGGGGGTCTATGGCTACACCTTC.

This chain uses TRBV5-6 with TRBJ2-1; TRBD2 aligns across 12 bases. The CDR3 covers 17 residues. CDR1 SGHDT and CDR2 YYEEEE come from the germline V gene. With 1 base clipped from V and 0 bases from J, the junction kept 2 bases outside the gene matches. The CDR3 here is CASSLWTSGASYNEQFF. In DNA, the CDR3 is TGTGCCAGCAGCTTGTGGACTAGCGGGGCCTCCTACAATGAGCAGTTCTTC.

This chain uses TRBV18 with TRBJ1-2; the D gene is possibly TRBD1 (5 bases). Germline assignment: CDR1 KGHSH and CDR2 LQKENI. V lost 3 bases to trimming and J lost 6 bases, with 11 bases between them. This CDR3 is built from 13 residues. DNA of the CDR3: TGTGCCAGCTCACCTCCGGGGGTTGATGGCTACACCTTC. The encoded protein is CASSPPGVDGYTF.

The chain combines TRBV3-1 (or the pseudogene TRBV3-2) with TRBJ2-7; 7 bases agree with TRBD1. After removal of 6 bases from V and 6 bases from J, the junction contained 14 bases not matched to a gene. Germline V gene lookup returns CDR1 LGHDT and CDR2 YNNKEL (reference sequence). The CDR3 spans 15 residues. The CDR3 DNA sequence: TGTGCCAGCAGTCCAAACCCTGACAGGGTGTCCGAGCAGTACTTC. It translates to CASSPNPDRVSEQYF.